This TCR beta chain was profiled in a study of type 1 regulatory T cells. Study-level background: T-allo10 is an in vitro-generated, Tr1-enriched CD4 T cell product specific for alloantigen.

V lost 4 bases and J 1 base, leaving 14 bases between the germline ends. The germline CDR1 and CDR2 sequences are LGHNA and YSLEER. The CDR3 contains 15 residues. TCRdb reanalysed the reads using MiXCR and keeps one entry per CDR3 protein. The sample holds 55,000 to 65,000 distinct CDR3 sequences, 62% seen once. A few counts support this clonotype. Its antigen remains unknown. J is TRBJ2-7 and V is TRBV4-3, with a weak D call TRBD2 (5 bases). Sequencing input: cultured non-Tr1 T cells, either the whole culture or a sorted T cell fraction (not recorded which). This TCR was sampled from a human donor in good health. The CDR3 sequence: CASSLRIERSYEQYF. CDR3 bases: TGCGCCAGCAGCCTTCGGATTGAGCGGTCCTACGAGCAGTACTTC.